This T cell receptor (beta chain) was identified in a study of T cells in Graves' hyperthyroidism and ophthalmopathy (dated by TCRdb to the late 2010s). Background for the entire study: Peripheral blood samples were taken at the time of initial diagnosis, prior to any treatment. The 85 to 100 discovery patients were divided at random into training and test sets in a 7:3 ratio. According to the paper, TCR Vbeta CDR3 sequencing was carried out on around 140 peripheral blood samples, which came from 40 to 45 ophthalmopathy, under 85 hyperthyroidism and 17 progressor patients. Prospective prediction of ophthalmopathy was tested in an independent validation cohort consisting of about 19 hyperthyroidism patients and some 16 patients who later progressed to ophthalmopathy. To identify distinguishing TCR V-J signatures, a discovery cohort of about 100 patients was used, comprising approximately 40 with Graves' ophthalmopathy and roughly 60 with stable Graves' hyperthyroidism. After blood sampling, hyperthyroidism patients were treated with methimazole at a starting dose of 30 mg daily, and ophthalmopathy patients were treated with high-dose intravenous methylprednisolone. In several Graves' hyperthyroidism patients, the study also compared T-cell repertoires from thyroid tissue with T-cell repertoires from blood.

General findings and caveats noted by the study authors: Ophthalmopathy was separated from stable hyperthyroidism by a 13 V-J signature model, with 85% to 90% sensitivity and roughly 81% specificity obtained in cross-validation and 80%/75% obtained in testing. Most expanded thyroid clonotypes (frequency above 0.001) were also detected in blood, suggesting blood repertoires may reflect thyroid immune responses. In validation, progression to ophthalmopathy was predicted by the model with 70.59% sensitivity and about 72% specificity, a median of approximately 7.1 months before onset. No statistical method was used to fix the sample size in advance, and group allocation was not hidden from the investigators.

Remarks on this clonotype: The clone's antigen remains unknown. No much larger clonotype is one base removed from it; base qualities were not supplied.

Hyperthyroidism patients were newly diagnosed, with disease duration under 2 months, and aged 18 to 65 years. The study excluded patients with uncontrolled infections, other autoimmune diseases, pregnancy or lactation. Diagnoses were established on the basis of clinical symptoms, serum thyroxine and TRAb, thyroid ultrasound, and orbital computed tomography. Blood from progressor patients was collected at the time of first diagnosis with hyperthyroidism, before any ophthalmopathy symptoms had appeared. PBMCs were separated from about 10 ml of fresh peripheral blood using Ficoll-Paque density gradient centrifugation. Progressor patients were defined as those initially diagnosed with Graves' hyperthyroidism in whom ophthalmopathy developed during follow-up. Trizol reagent was used to extract total RNA, and RNA quality was then checked on an Agilent 2100 Bioanalyzer. The TCR beta CDR3 regions were amplified from RNA transcripts. A first-round RT-PCR of the TCR CDR3 used the HTBI primer set with the Qiagen OneStep RT-PCR kit. The libraries were constructed in a second round of multiplex PCR and then size-selected and purified. Sequencing of the libraries was done on an Illumina HiSeq2000 using paired-end 100 bp reads. The source study handled its data this way. SOAPnuke was used to process the raw data, with reads discarded if the reads contained adapters or uncalled bases, had a mean Phred below 15, or lacked an exact constant-primer or identifier match. COPE v1.2.5 was used to merge high-quality paired reads, and clonotypes were defined as unique nucleotide sequences. Clonotypes were aligned to IMGT TRBV, TRBD and TRBJ reference segments using MiTCR v1.1. Only V-J combinations with frequency above 0.0001, covering roughly 99% of repertoires, were analysed. A TCS score was defined as the ratio between F50 (clonal expansion) and ExV (chaos), using BLOSUM62-based TCRdist between CDR3 peptides within each V-J. Welch's t-statistics and random forest reduced 500 to 650 V-J features to 13, which were used in a naive Bayes classifier (R e1071). TCRdb's own reprocessing of the public reads used fastp at Q25 and MiXCR and kept productive beta chains. Under each unique CDR3 protein, matching rows form one entry showing the most common genes and DNA. The V and J calls were determined by TCRdb, not by the authors. Here the sample has 650,000 to 850,000 distinct CDR3 sequences; roughly 20% occur a single time. Around 15% of the sample rests with the top ten.

Including cysteine and phenylalanine, the CDR3 has 14 amino acids. Here the CDR3 DNA is all that survives: 42 bases in frame from base 1. From the germline V gene, CDR1 is ENHRY and CDR2 is SYGVKD. V is cut back by 4 bases and J by 5 bases, with 8 bases in the junction unmatched. This receptor was identified in a woman in her 50s with Graves' hyperthyroidism that later progressed to Graves' ophthalmopathy. Sequenced material: blood. The chain is encoded by TRBV10-3 joined to TRBJ2-7; 7 central bases correspond to TRBD1. The bases read TGTGCCATCAGTGGGTCGAGAGACAGGGACGAGCAGTACTTC. Its protein is CAISGSRDRDEQYF.